A selection of T cell receptor beta chains follows, all from one sample in a study of regulatory T cells in long-lasting Graves disease. MiXCR was run by TCRdb on the multiplex PCR reads, yielding one entry per CDR3 protein. The sample shows hundreds of thousands of distinct CDR3 sequences, 16% of them seen only once. This same sample was also part of a study on T cells in Graves' hyperthyroidism and ophthalmopathy.

Sequencing was performed on peripheral blood mononuclear cells (PBMCs), taken at new diagnosis, from a patient treated with antithyroid drugs. Every receptor here comes from a woman aged 30 to 39 with Graves disease. Both conserved end residues are part of each CDR3. Fields, in order: V gene, J gene, clone size, D gene, CDR3 protein, CDR3 DNA. D genes are given only for firm matches. The listing skips clone size in some rows; elsewhere it reads once, few, many or a size class.

>TRBV11-3|TRBJ2-3|many|TRBD1
CASSDRQGTDTQYF
TGTGCCAGCAGCGACAGACAGGGGACAGATACGCAGTATTTT
>TRBV18|TRBJ1-5|many|-
CASSGINQPQHF
TGTGCCAGCTCAGGGATCAATCAGCCCCAGCATTTT
>TRBV7-9|TRBJ2-2|few|-
CASSPPWTRSGTVNTGELFF
TGTGCCAGCAGCCCGCCCTGGACGCGATCCGGGACGGTGAACACCGGGGAGCTGTTTTTT
>TRBV28|TRBJ2-5|once|TRBD1
CASSSLGGRKTQYF
TGTGCCAGCAGTTCCCTAGGGGGCAGGAAGACCCAGTACTTC
>TRBV19|TRBJ2-1|few|-
CASSMAGPSPSEQFF
TGTGCCAGTAGTATGGCCGGACCCTCCCCCAGTGAGCAGTTCTTC
>TRBV7-9|TRBJ1-5|many|-
CASSSGTLGQPQHF
TGTGCCAGCAGCTCCGGGACCTTGGGCCAGCCCCAGCATTTT
>TRBV13|TRBJ2-3|-|TRBD1
CASKRSTGLLTDTQYF
TGTGCCAGCAAGCGGTCGACAGGGTTATTGACAGATACGCAGTATTTT
>TRBV7-8|TRBJ2-1|many|TRBD2
CASSPGMTSGYNEQFF
TGTGCCAGCAGCCCGGGAATGACTAGCGGGTACAATGAGCAGTTCTTC
>TRBV2|TRBJ2-1|many|-
CASSRDTGYNEQFF
TGTGCCAGCAGTAGGGACACAGGCTACAATGAGCAGTTCTTC
>TRBV2|TRBJ1-2|many|-
CASSEEGTDGYTF
TGTGCCAGCAGTGAAGAGGGGACCGATGGCTACACCTTC
>TRBV18|TRBJ2-1|many|TRBD2
CASSPSSGSWRYNEQFF
TGTGCCAGCTCGCCGTCTAGCGGGAGTTGGCGCTACAATGAGCAGTTCTTC
>TRBV19|TRBJ2-4|-|-
CASSSGLTGKNIQYF
TGTGCCAGTAGTTCCGGGCTGACAGGAAAAAACATTCAGTACTTC
>TRBV7-2|TRBJ1-5|many|-
CASSVAQGDQPQHF
TGTGCCAGCAGCGTCGCCCAGGGTGATCAGCCCCAGCATTTT
>TRBV20-1|TRBJ2-5|-|-
CSARSRRQGRGETQYF
TGCAGTGCTAGGTCCCGGCGGCAGGGGAGAGGAGAGACCCAGTACTTC
>TRBV11-2|TRBJ2-7|many|-
CASSSPTSIYEQYF
TGTGCCAGCAGCTCCCCGACTAGTATCTACGAGCAGTACTTC
>TRBV7-2|TRBJ2-3|many|TRBD2
CASSHGLAGSTDTQYF
TGTGCCAGCAGCCACGGACTAGCGGGTAGCACAGATACGCAGTATTTT
>TRBV5-1|TRBJ1-1|many|-
CASSFTVNTEAFF
TGCGCCAGCAGCTTTACAGTGAACACTGAAGCTTTCTTT
>TRBV20-1|TRBJ2-1|few|-
CSASLGGPTNYNEQFF
TGCAGTGCTAGTCTCGGGGGTCCGACCAATTACAATGAGCAGTTCTTC
>TRBV4-1|TRBJ1-5|-|-
CASSQASGVSNQPQHF
TGCGCCAGCAGCCAAGCCTCCGGGGTTAGCAATCAGCCCCAGCATTTT
>TRBV6-5|TRBJ1-4|many|-
CASSYFRDATNEKLFF
TGTGCCAGCAGTTACTTCCGGGACGCTACTAATGAAAAACTGTTTTTT
>TRBV14|TRBJ2-1|many|-
CASSPRGVLSYNEQFF
TGTGCCAGCAGCCCCCGGGGCGTTCTGTCCTACAATGAGCAGTTCTTC
>TRBV11-2|TRBJ2-7|many|TRBD1
CASSSGTGAYEQYF
TGTGCCAGCAGCTCCGGGACAGGTGCCTACGAGCAGTACTTC
>TRBV12-3/TRBV12-4|TRBJ2-1|many|-
CASSLYRTTKNEQFF
TGTGCCAGCAGTTTGTACAGGACGACAAAAAATGAGCAGTTCTTC
>TRBV3-1|TRBJ2-3|-|-
CASRPDLFQETDTQYF
TGTGCCAGCAGACCAGACCTCTTTCAGGAAACAGATACGCAGTATTTT